A selection of T cell receptor beta chains follows, all from one sample in a study of control samples from healthy donors and cancer patients. The method was immunoSEQ multiplex PCR; TCRdb's version includes in-frame clones alone and lacks a portion of them. Of under 200,000 clones detected, roughly 94% appear once; the ten largest clones hold 11% to 15%. The sample was PBMCs. The receptor set was obtained from a man aged 55-75 years with colorectal cancer. CDR3s include the opening cysteine and the closing phenylalanine or tryptophan. The D gene is left open where the match is weak. Expanded clones get a size class; other rows say once, few or many, or leave the size out.

TRBV3-1/TRBV3-2	TRBJ1-1	-	-	CASSQGTLNTEAFF	TGTGCCAGCAGCCAAGGGACACTTAACACTGAAGCTTTCTTT
TRBV19	TRBJ2-3	-	-	CASNRDSWGSDTQYF	TGTGCCAGCAATAGGGATTCATGGGGGAGCGATACGCAGTATTTT
TRBV5-4	TRBJ2-3	-	-	CASSSVGGTDTQYF	TGTGCCAGCAGCTCCGTGGGGGGCACAGATACGCAGTATTTT
TRBV4-2	TRBJ2-2	-	-	CASSQQPGTANTGELFF	TGTGCCAGCAGCCAACAACCCGGGACGGCGAACACCGGGGAGCTGTTTTTT
TRBV4-2	TRBJ2-5	-	-	CASSQRGESTETQYF	TGTGCCAGCAGCCAAAGGGGGGAAAGCACAGAGACCCAGTACTTC
TRBV4-1	TRBJ2-3	-	TRBD1	CASSQEGGSDTQYF	TGCGCCAGCAGCCAAGAAGGGGGCAGTGATACGCAGTATTTT
TRBV13	TRBJ1-5	-	-	CASSFSAGLSNQPQHF	TGTGCCAGCAGCTTTTCGGCGGGCCTTAGCAATCAGCCCCAGCATTTT
TRBV19	TRBJ2-7	once	-	CASSLPGGEQYF	TGTGCCAGTAGTCTGCCCGGGGGCGAGCAGTACTTC
TRBV6-5	TRBJ2-6	-	-	CASSYSRGAGANVLTF	TGTGCCAGCAGTTACTCCCGGGGAGCTGGGGCCAACGTCCTGACTTTC
TRBV24-1	TRBJ2-5	once	TRBD2	CATSDLAGGQETQYF	TGTGCCACCAGTGATTTAGCGGGGGGCCAAGAGACCCAGTACTTC
TRBV28	TRBJ2-1	-	-	CASSLSGGSYNEQFF	TGTGCCAGCAGTTTATCCGGCGGCTCCTACAATGAGCAGTTCTTC
TRBV5-4	TRBJ2-7	-	-	CASSSPGTSHEQYF	TGTGCCAGCAGCTCTCCCGGGACTTCCCACGAGCAGTACTTC
TRBV19	TRBJ1-2	-	TRBD1	CASSISTPGQSLYGYTF	TGTGCCAGTAGTATCTCAACCCCGGGACAGAGCCTCTATGGCTACACCTTC
TRBV24-1	TRBJ2-3	-	-	CATSVGGLSTDTQYF	TGTGCCACCAGTGTCGGAGGGCTTAGCACAGATACGCAGTATTTT
TRBV7-8	TRBJ1-5	-	TRBD1	CASSLRDRGLYSNQPQHF	TGTGCCAGCAGCTTAAGGGACAGGGGGCTTTATAGCAATCAGCCCCAGCATTTT
TRBV11-2	TRBJ1-4	-	-	CASGSRETNEKLFF	TGTGCCAGCGGATCCAGAGAAACTAATGAAAAACTGTTTTTT
TRBV5-1	TRBJ1-1	-	TRBD1	CASTATGPNTEAFF	TGCGCCAGCACCGCGACAGGGCCGAACACTGAAGCTTTCTTT
TRBV28	TRBJ1-1	-	-	CASSGNGGLDTEAFF	TGTGCCAGCAGTGGCAACGGGGGGCTGGACACTGAAGCTTTCTTT
TRBV6-1	TRBJ1-1	-	-	CASSEFERGKAFF	TGTGCCAGCAGTGAATTTGAAAGGGGAAAAGCTTTCTTT
TRBV3-1/TRBV3-2	TRBJ1-1	-	-	CASSQDGRLGTEAFF	TGTGCCAGCAGCCAAGATGGCAGGTTAGGAACTGAAGCTTTCTTT
TRBV19	TRBJ2-4	-	-	CASSISLGAGAKNIQYF	TGTGCCAGTAGTATTTCCTTGGGGGCCGGGGCCAAAAACATTCAGTACTTC
TRBV19	TRBJ2-1	-	TRBD2	CASKGSGGSHNEQFF	TGTGCCAGTAAAGGAAGCGGGGGGTCTCACAATGAGCAGTTCTTC
TRBV7-2	TRBJ2-7	-	TRBD2	CASSIASGGAYEQYF	TGTGCCAGCAGCATCGCTAGCGGGGGGGCGTACGAGCAGTACTTC
TRBV7-8	TRBJ2-7	-	-	CASSLGIITGSYEQYF	TGTGCCAGCAGCTTGGGGATAATAACGGGGAGCTACGAGCAGTACTTC
TRBV18	TRBJ1-2	-	TRBD1	CASSPSTGTGFNYGYTF	TGTGCCAGCTCACCGAGCACCGGGACAGGATTTAACTATGGCTACACCTTC
TRBV5-1	TRBJ2-1	-	-	CASSLATDPNEQFF	TGCGCCAGCAGCTTGGCGACAGACCCCAATGAGCAGTTCTTC
TRBV18	TRBJ2-7	-	-	CASSETGTTSEQYF	TGTGCCAGCTCAGAGACGGGTACTACTAGCGAGCAGTACTTC
TRBV3-1/TRBV3-2	TRBJ2-1	once	-	CASSPTVLAGNEQFF	TGTGCCAGCAGCCCGACTGTCCTAGCCGGTAATGAGCAGTTCTTC
TRBV27	TRBJ2-1	-	-	CASSFANEQFF	TGTGCCAGCAGTTTCGCGAATGAGCAGTTCTTC
TRBV19	TRBJ2-7	-	TRBD1	CASRGDDRDGYQQYF	TGTGCCAGTAGGGGTGATGACAGGGACGGGTACCAGCAGTACTTC
TRBV19	TRBJ1-1	-	-	CASSRQNRVIYMTEAFF	TGTGCCAGTAGTCGACAAAACAGGGTAATCTATATGACTGAAGCTTTCTTT
TRBV5-4	TRBJ1-2	-	TRBD1	CASSLEGGRGYGYTF	TGTGCCAGCAGCTTGGAAGGGGGCAGGGGTTATGGCTACACCTTC
TRBV11-2	TRBJ2-1	-	-	CASSPGGAEQFF	TGTGCCAGCAGCCCCGGGGGTGCCGAGCAGTTCTTC
TRBV27	TRBJ1-1	few	-	CASSFHDRNTEAFF	TGTGCCAGCAGTTTTCACGACAGGAACACTGAAGCTTTCTTT
TRBV18	TRBJ2-1	-	TRBD2	CASSPPNSGGALPNEQFF	TGTGCCAGCTCACCACCAAATAGCGGGGGGGCCTTACCCAATGAGCAGTTCTTC
TRBV5-4	TRBJ1-1	-	-	CASSPDRKNTEAFF	TGTGCCAGCAGTCCCGACAGGAAGAACACTGAAGCTTTCTTT
TRBV16	TRBJ2-1	-	TRBD1	CASSLGQGSYNEQFF	TGTGCCAGCAGCCTAGGACAGGGCTCCTACAATGAGCAGTTCTTC
TRBV30	TRBJ2-6	-	-	CAWSRSSGANVLTF	TGTGCCTGGAGTAGGAGCTCTGGGGCCAACGTCCTGACTTTC
TRBV6-5	TRBJ2-7	-	TRBD1	CASSTGQGHYEQYF	TGTGCCAGCAGTACAGGACAGGGACACTACGAGCAGTACTTC
TRBV5-4	TRBJ2-5	-	TRBD2	CASSPGGEETQYF	TGTGCCAGCAGCCCGGGAGGTGAAGAGACCCAGTACTTC
TRBV3-1/TRBV3-2	TRBJ1-2	-	-	CASSQEEGYGYTF	TGTGCCAGCAGCCAAGAAGAGGGGTATGGCTACACCTTC